The 7 T cell receptor beta chains in this list originate from one sample, sequenced in a study of long-term antiretroviral therapy in people with HIV. Sequencing relied on immunoSEQ assay v3.0, run at survey level. Repertoires were generated with immunoSEQ multiplex PCR, while TCRdb's copy carries only in-frame clones and drops some. The data show 26,000 or so clones, about 88% seen once. The sample was unsorted PBMCs, taken 1.9 years after starting antiretroviral therapy. These TCRs come from a woman under 40 with HIV.

This clone is deemed large (0.1 to 1%). This chain joins TRBV9 and TRBJ2-3; TRBD2 is a possible D gene (6 bases). CDR3 size: 14 residues. V gave up 5 bases and J gave up 0 bases, with 10 bases separating them. Germline CDR1 reads SGDLS; CDR2 reads YYNGEE. CDR3 DNA sequence: TGTGCCAGCAGAGGGACTGGTAGCACAGATACGCAGTATTTT. This codes for CASRGTGSTDTQYF.

This rearrangement joins TRBV9 to TRBJ1-2, with 9 positions matching TRBD1. The germline CDR1 and CDR2 sequences are SGDLS and YYNGEE. There are 16 residues in the CDR3. J lost 0 bases, V lost 4 bases, and 7 bases had no gene match. For the CDR3, the DNA is TGTGCCAGCAGCTTGGACAGGGGAGGGGCTAACTATGGCTACACCTTC. Translating gives CASSLDRGGANYGYTF.

The CDR3 spells CASSKEGPNTGTGYFQPQHF. Here the CDR3 DNA reads TGTGCCAGCAGCAAAGAGGGGCCAAACACCGGGACAGGGTATTTTCAGCCCCAGCATTTT. The V and J genes are TRBV21-1 and TRBJ1-5; TRBD1 reflects the table's D call only, with no check against the DNA. TRBV21-1 counts as a pseudogene. CDR3 length: 20 residues.

The chain combines TRBV5-1 with TRBJ2-1, with D possibly being TRBD2 (6 bases). This CDR3 contains 16 residues. The V and J ends lost 0 bases and 3 bases respectively, with 13 bases between them. Germline V gene data show CDR1 as SGHRS and CDR2 as YFSETQ. CDR3 sequence (DNA): TGCGCCAGCAGCTTGGCCTTATCGGGGGTCTACAATGAGCAGTTCTTC. This codes for CASSLALSGVYNEQFF.

The V and J genes are TRBV7-2 and TRBJ2-5; 10 nucleotides align to TRBD2. This CDR3 spans 17 amino acids. After removal of 0 bases from V and 7 bases from J, the junction contained 11 bases not matched to a gene. CDR1 and CDR2 from the germline V gene are SGHTA and FQGNSA. Here the CDR3 DNA reads TGTGCCAGCAGCTTAGCCCCTAGCGGGGGCAGTCAGGGGACCCAGTACTTC. This sequence encodes CASSLAPSGGSQGTQYF.

This rearrangement joins TRBV7-3 to TRBJ2-3, with D tentatively TRBD2 (5 bases). The CDR3 spans 13 residues. The germline gives CDR1 SGHTA, CDR2 FQGTGA. The germline V and J ends were trimmed by 3 bases and 4 bases, with 8 bases remaining between them. CDR3 region: CASSFRDPDTQYF. CDR3 coding DNA: TGTGCCAGCAGCTTCCGGGATCCAGATACGCAGTATTTT. Complete variable domain (other parts from reference TRBV7-3 and TRBJ2-3): GAGVSQTPSNKVTEKGKYVELRCDPISGHTALYWYRQSLGQGPEFLIYFQGTGAADDSGLPNDRFFAVRPEGSVSTLKIQRTERGDSAVYLCASSFRDPDTQYFGPGTRLTVL.

The CDR3, as DNA: TGTGCCAGTAGTATGCCCCTTCGGACAACGGACTACAATGAGCAGTTCTTC. As protein: CASSMPLRTTDYNEQFF. This chain connects TRBV19 to TRBJ2-1; the D gene is possibly TRBD1 (5 bases). V was cut by 3 bases and J by 3 bases, with 18 bases left in between. Germline V lookup: CDR1 LNHDA, CDR2 SQIVND (reference sequence). CDR3 size: 17 residues.